This entry concerns a single T cell receptor (beta chain). Primers used in a second PCR of about 7 to 12 cycles were a sample-barcoded 5' primer and a J-beta primer mix. From the 5' RACE reads, TCRdb called clonotypes with MiXCR, one entry per CDR3 protein. Of some 1 million distinct CDR3 sequences in the sample, around 43% were seen once. This CDR3 spans 16 amino acids. V was cut by 0 bases and J by 0 bases, with 10 bases left in between. Germline loops: CDR1 SNHLY, CDR2 FYNNEI. The sample is drawn from a study of blood T cells in healthy people across ages. About the study: Every two T cells gave about one barcoded beta molecule via template switching.

This chain joins TRBV2 and TRBJ2-3; maybe TRBD1 (5 bases). The receptor was isolated from an older woman in good health. Sequences were obtained from blood. The DNA of the CDR3 is TGTGCCAGCAGTGAAGCGCAGGGCGCCAGCACAGATACGCAGTATTTT. Residues: CASSEAQGASTDTQYF.